This T cell receptor beta chain stems from a study of T cell changes during pregnancy in multiple sclerosis. The germline V gene encodes CDR1 SGHRS and CDR2 YFSETQ. V lost 3 bases to trimming and J lost 6 bases, with 18 bases between them. This CDR3 has 15 residues. Libraries were prepared by immunoSEQ multiplex PCR; TCRdb keeps only in-frame clonotypes and omits some of them. The sample records tens of thousands of clones, around 92% being singletons. The chain employs TRBV5-1 and TRBJ1-1; D possibly corresponds to TRBD1 (5 bases). The specimen was peripheral blood, collected in the first trimester of pregnancy. This receptor was taken from a female donor in good health, enrolled as a control in a pregnancy study. The CDR3: CASSSGGLQGPEAFF. The CDR3 DNA reads TGCGCCAGCAGCTCGGGGGGACTTCAGGGCCCTGAAGCTTTCTTT.